Listed below are T cell receptor beta chains from one sample, sequenced in a study of cytomegalovirus exposure and HLA in healthy donors. Assay used: immunoSEQ multiplex PCR; TCRdb lists only in-frame clones, some missing. The sample includes about 130,000 clones, 81% of them seen just once. Material for sequencing was PBMCs. The receptor source for this set is a man aged 18 to 29 in good health and CMV-seropositive. Both conserved end residues are part of each CDR3. D genes are given only for firm matches. Clone sizes are given selectively: once, few, many, or a class where the clone is expanded.

V	D	J	size	DNA	CDR3
TRBV7-2	TRBD1	TRBJ1-2	NA	TGTGCCAGCAGCGTACAGGGGAATGGCTACACCTTC	CASSVQGNGYTF
TRBV2	TRBD2	TRBJ2-5	NA	TGTGCCAGCAGCCCTCGGACTAGCGGGGGGGTGCAGTACTTC	CASSPRTSGGVQYF
TRBV7-2	TRBD2	TRBJ2-1	NA	TGTGCCAGCAGCTTAAGGGGTCGACTAGCGGCCGACAATGAGCAGTTCTTC	CASSLRGRLAADNEQFF
TRBV6-6	TRBD2	TRBJ2-1	once	TGTACCAGCAGTTACTCGAAACAGCGGGGGGGCAATGAGCAGTTCTTC	CTSSYSKQRGGNEQFF
TRBV4-2	TRBD2	TRBJ2-1	medium-sized	TGTGCCAGCAGCCAAGACTTTGAGCGGGGGGTTTACAATGAGCAGTTCTTC	CASSQDFERGVYNEQFF
TRBV11-2	TRBD1	TRBJ1-6	NA	TGTGCCAGCAGCCCTAGTGGGACAGGGTACTCACCCCTCCACTTT	CASSPSGTGYSPLHF
TRBV25-1	NA	TRBJ2-2	many	TGTGCCAGCAGTGAATCTCCCGGGTCCGAGAACACCGGGGAGCTGTTTTTT	CASSESPGSENTGELFF
TRBV6-5	NA	TRBJ2-3	once	TGTGCCAGCCAACGGGAGCTTAGCACAGATACGCAGTATTTT	CASQRELSTDTQYF
TRBV30	NA	TRBJ2-3	NA	TGTGCCTGGAGTCTAGCCGGCACAGATACGCAGTATTTT	CAWSLAGTDTQYF
TRBV7-2	TRBD2	TRBJ2-3	NA	TGTGCCAGCAGCAAAACTCCGGGACTAGCGGGACCCGATACGCAGTATTTT	CASSKTPGLAGPDTQYF
TRBV9	NA	TRBJ2-2	NA	TGTGCCAGCAGCCCCAGTGCGGGGACCGGGGAGCTGTTTTTT	CASSPSAGTGELFF
TRBV6-5	TRBD1	TRBJ1-2	NA	TGTGCCAGCAGTTACGGACAGGGGGATGGCTACACCTTC	CASSYGQGDGYTF
TRBV19	TRBD1	TRBJ2-2	NA	TGTGCCAGTAGGACCCGGGAGGACAGGGGTTCCGGGGAGCTGTTTTTT	CASRTREDRGSGELFF
TRBV14	TRBD1	TRBJ2-5	NA	TGTGCCAGCAGCCGCTACAGGGGGGAGCAAGAGACCCAGTACTTC	CASSRYRGEQETQYF
TRBV4-2	TRBD1	TRBJ1-6	NA	TGTGCCAGCAGCCAAGAGGACAGGTTTTCACCCCTCCACTTT	CASSQEDRFSPLHF
TRBV11-1	NA	TRBJ1-2	NA	TGTGCCAGCAGCTCGGGACTTGCCCATGGCTACACCTTC	CASSSGLAHGYTF
TRBV19	TRBD1	TRBJ2-5	NA	TGTGCCAGTAGTATAGTGCCGGGACAGGGAGAGACCCAGTACTTC	CASSIVPGQGETQYF
TRBV5-1	TRBD2	TRBJ2-1	NA	TGCGCCAGCAGCGTAGGACTAGCGGGGGGCCCGATATCCTACAATGAGCAGTTCTTC	CASSVGLAGGPISYNEQFF
TRBV5-4	TRBD1	TRBJ2-3	NA	TGTGCCAGCAGCCCAACTTTAACACAGGGGGCTTCGACAGATACGCAGTATTTT	CASSPTLTQGASTDTQYF
TRBV27	TRBD2	TRBJ2-1	once	TGTGCCAGCAGCACTAGCGAGAGCTCCTACAATGAGCAGTTCTTC	CASSTSESSYNEQFF
TRBV5-4	NA	TRBJ2-7	NA	TGTGCCAGCAGTCCTTCGATCAGGGAACCCTACGAGCAGTACTTC	CASSPSIREPYEQYF
TRBV5-1	TRBD1	TRBJ2-7	NA	TGCGCCAGCAGCAGGGGACAGGGAACTTGGGAGCAGTACTTC	CASSRGQGTWEQYF
TRBV7-7	NA	TRBJ2-7	NA	TGTGCCAGCAGCTTGGGGGCCTCCTACGAGCAGTACTTC	CASSLGASYEQYF
TRBV19	TRBD1	TRBJ1-6	NA	TGTGCCAGTAGCACCCCACAGGGGGCTCTGGATTCACCCCTCCACTTT	CASSTPQGALDSPLHF
TRBV5-1	TRBD2	TRBJ2-1	once	TGCGCCAGCAGCACCCCGACTAGCGGGAGGGGTAATGAGCAGTTCTTC	CASSTPTSGRGNEQFF